These 19 T cell receptor beta chains share one sample of origin, sequenced in a study of blood T cell repertoires in COVID-19. Sequencing was performed with immunoSEQ multiplex PCR; in TCRdb, only in-frame clones are kept and a portion is missing. Among fewer than 250,000 clones, 70% to 90% were seen once, and the ten largest hold about 9.1%. The sample consisted of PBMCs or T cells enriched from blood (not recorded which). All receptors come from a woman in her forties or fifties with acute COVID-19.

The chain joins TRBV19 to TRBJ1-4; a possible D gene is TRBD1 (6 bases). Trimming took 7 bases from V and 7 from J, leaving 16 bases between them. This CDR3 has 14 amino acids. Germline V lookup: CDR1 LNHDA, CDR2 SQIVND (reference sequence). The CDR3 coding sequence is TGTGCCAGTAATCCTGGGGGGGCCGCTGAAAAACTGTTTTTT. It translates to CASNPGGAAEKLFF.

The CDR3 loop is CASSPGRHSENTGELFF. The DNA of the CDR3 is TGTGCCAGCAGTCCCGGACGACATAGCGAGAACACCGGGGAGCTGTTTTTT. The chain carries TRBV27 and TRBJ2-2, with D possibly being TRBD2 (5 bases). In germline, CDR1 is MNHEY, CDR2 SMNVEV (reference sequence). The CDR3 has 17 amino acids. V was pared by 5 bases and J by 1 base, with 17 bases between.

Points on this clone: Other DNA sequences in the same sample also yield this CDR3. The CDR3, as DNA: TGTGCCTGGAGTAGGGGGGGGAACACTGAAGCTTTCTTT. Encoded protein: CAWSRGGNTEAFF. The chain employs TRBV30 and TRBJ1-1, with TRBD1 as a possible D gene (6 bases). The CDR3 spans 13 residues. Germline CDR1 reads GTSNPN; CDR2 reads SVGIG (reference sequence). Trimming took 2 bases from V and 1 from J, leaving 8 bases between them.

V and J are TRBV12-5 and TRBJ1-4, with 8 bases identical to TRBD1. After removal of 5 bases from V and 0 bases from J, the junction contained 11 bases not matched to a gene. The germline V gene has CDR1 LGHNT and CDR2 FRNRAP. The CDR3 runs 18 residues. The CDR3 protein is CASGPPGGRLATNEKLFF. CDR3 in DNA: TGTGCTAGTGGTCCCCCAGGGGGCCGGTTGGCAACTAATGAAAAACTGTTTTTT.

The chain links TRBV20-1 to TRBJ1-2; D not resolved. Per the germline V gene, CDR1 is DFQATT and CDR2 is SNEGSKA (reference sequence). The CDR3 runs to 13 residues. V dropped 3 bases and J dropped 4 bases, with 12 bases sitting between them. CDR3 nucleotide sequence: TGCAGTGCTAGTGAGACGGCGGGCTATGGCTACACCTTC. This encodes CSASETAGYGYTF.

This clone was recorded only once. The rearrangement links TRBV7-2 to TRBJ1-1, with a possible D match to TRBD1 (5 bases). The CDR3 totals 15 residues. Between the trimmed V and J ends, which lost 7 bases and 5 bases, there was a span of 20 bases. The germline CDR1 and CDR2 sequences are SGHTA and FQGNSA. The CDR3, as DNA: TGTGCCAGCATCAACCATCGGATGTCAGGGACTGAAGCTTTCTTT. Amino acid sequence: CASINHRMSGTEAFF. Drawing the rest from reference TRBV7-2 and TRBJ1-1, the complete variable domain is GAGVSQSPSNKVTEKGKDVELRCDPISGHTALYWYRQSLGQGLEFLIYFQGNSAPDKSGLPSDRFSAERTGGSVSTLTIQRTQQEDSAVYLCASINHRMSGTEAFFGQGTRLTVV.

V gene TRBV9 combines with J gene TRBJ1-3; no clear D gene. Germline CDR1 reads SGDLS; CDR2 reads YYNGEE. The ends were cut back, 2 bases at V and 2 bases at J, with 17 bases in the middle. The CDR3 is 17 amino acids. The CDR3 region has the DNA TGTGCCAGCAGCGTCCTGGGAGGGCGAGAAGCTGGAAACACCATATATTTT. It translates to CASSVLGGREAGNTIYF.

This clone was seen only a few times. The sample carries other DNA sequences with the same CDR3. The chain joins TRBV14 to TRBJ1-6; 8 nucleotides agree with TRBD1. The CDR3 consists of 14 residues. V shed 2 bases and J 7 bases; nucleotides not matched to a gene: 1. Germline CDR1 and CDR2: SGHDN and FVKESK. CDR3 amino acids: CASSQTGGNSPLHF. For the CDR3, the DNA is TGTGCCAGCAGCCAAACAGGGGGAAATTCACCCCTCCACTTT.

V is TRBV12-3 or TRBV12-4 and J is TRBJ1-1, with 7 bases that match TRBD1. J was trimmed by 7 bases and V by 6 bases; bases with no gene match: 8. CDR3 length: 13 amino acids. The CDR3 nucleotides are TGTGCCAGCAGCGTTAAGACAGGGAGTGAAGCTTTCTTT. It yields the protein CASSVKTGSEAFF.

The chain couples TRBV5-6 to TRBJ1-3, with D perhaps matching TRBD1 (6 bases). The CDR3 covers 14 residues. Germline V gene data show CDR1 as SGHDT and CDR2 as YYEEEE. V was shortened by 4 bases and J by 5 bases, with 13 bases between the two germline ends. This chain's CDR3 is CASSNRQVRNTIYF. For the CDR3, the DNA is TGTGCCAGCAGCAACCGACAGGTTAGAAACACCATATATTTT.

The chain carries TRBV2 and TRBJ1-2; D might be TRBD1 (6 bases). Germline V gene sequence: CDR1 SNHLY, CDR2 FYNNEI. Trimming took off 3 bases at V and 2 bases at J, with 13 bases between the two ends. The CDR3 totals 15 residues. The CDR3 sequence is CASSERDIGNYGYTF. CDR3 DNA sequence: TGTGCCAGCAGTGAGAGGGACATCGGGAACTATGGCTACACCTTC.

The rearrangement uses TRBV30 and TRBJ2-7, with 10 bases that match TRBD1. After removal of 1 base from V and 5 bases from J, the junction contained 8 bases not matched to a gene. Germline values: CDR1 GTSNPN, CDR2 SVGIG (reference sequence). The CDR3 runs 15 residues. The CDR3 DNA reads as TGTGCCTGGAGTGGACAGGGGGCGAAGGTGAACGAGCAGTACTTC. Amino acids: CAWSGQGAKVNEQYF.

The gene calls are TRBV5-8 and TRBJ1-5; D is undetermined. Germline V CDR1 and CDR2: SGHTS, YDEGEE. Trimming stripped 0 bases from V and 1 base from J, with 8 bases between. CDR3 size: 15 residues. The CDR3 spells CASSLGPQSNQPQHF. The CDR3 coding sequence is TGTGCCAGCAGCTTGGGTCCCCAGAGCAATCAGCCCCAGCATTTT.

V gene TRBV5-1 combines with J gene TRBJ2-3, with D perhaps matching TRBD1 (6 bases). The CDR3 consists of 14 residues. Trimming pared 2 bases from V and 0 bases from J, leaving 7 bases between. Germline V gene lookup returns CDR1 SGHRS and CDR2 YFSETQ. The DNA for the CDR3 is TGCGCCAGCAGCTTACAGGGCAGCACAGATACGCAGTATTTT. Translation gives CASSLQGSTDTQYF.

V is TRBV19 and J is TRBJ1-6; unclear D gene. Looked up from germline, CDR1 is LNHDA and CDR2 is SQIVND (reference sequence). Deletions cut 5 bases from V and 4 bases from J, with 9 bases between. The CDR3 consists of 14 residues. The CDR3 region is CASSPTAYNSPLHF. The CDR3 DNA is TGTGCCAGTAGTCCAACAGCATATAATTCACCCCTCCACTTT.

The rearrangement uses TRBV6-2 or TRBV6-3 and TRBJ1-5; TRBD1 is a possible D gene (6 bases). The V end was cut by 1 base, the J end by 10 bases, with 14 bases between. Looked up from germline, CDR1 is MNHEY and CDR2 is SVGEGT. The CDR3 contains 14 residues. The DNA for the CDR3 is TGTGCCAGCAGTTACTGGACAGACAATAGACCCCAGCATTTT. This translates into CASSYWTDNRPQHF.

This rearrangement joins TRBV5-4 to TRBJ1-2; no clear D. The CDR3 sequence is 15 residues long. Trimming left V 5 bases short and J 4 bases short, with 18 bases between. The germline CDR1 and CDR2 sequences are SGHNT and YYREEE (reference sequence). The DNA for the CDR3 is TGTGCCAGCAGTAAGGCTGAGGGCTTGGGCTATGGCTACACCTTC. It yields the protein CASSKAEGLGYGYTF.

The chain has TRBV7-7 and TRBJ2-3; TRBD1 is a possible D gene (6 bases). The germline V gene has CDR1 SSHAT and CDR2 FNYEAQ (reference sequence). V was shortened by 1 base and J by 2 bases, with 13 bases between the two germline ends. This CDR3 is built from 16 residues. In nucleotides, the CDR3 is TGTGCCAGCAGCTTAGGTCTGGGGGCGAACACAGATACGCAGTATTTT. Its protein is CASSLGLGANTDTQYF. The variable domain in full, completed from reference TRBV7-7 and TRBJ2-3, reads GAGVSQSPRYKVTKRGQDVTLRCDPISSHATLYWYQQALGQGPEFLTYFNYEAQPDKSGLPSDRFSAERPEGSISTLTIQRTEQRDSAMYRCASSLGLGANTDTQYFGPGTRLTVL.

This clone was recorded only once. The CDR3 protein is CASSLRGDYGYTF. CDR3 DNA sequence: TGCGCCAGCAGCTTGCGGGGTGACTATGGCTACACCTTC. The rearrangement links TRBV5-1 to TRBJ1-2; D ambiguous. Trimming took 1 base from V and 3 from J, leaving 7 bases between them. CDR3 length: 13 amino acids. Germline V gene sequence: CDR1 SGHRS, CDR2 YFSETQ.